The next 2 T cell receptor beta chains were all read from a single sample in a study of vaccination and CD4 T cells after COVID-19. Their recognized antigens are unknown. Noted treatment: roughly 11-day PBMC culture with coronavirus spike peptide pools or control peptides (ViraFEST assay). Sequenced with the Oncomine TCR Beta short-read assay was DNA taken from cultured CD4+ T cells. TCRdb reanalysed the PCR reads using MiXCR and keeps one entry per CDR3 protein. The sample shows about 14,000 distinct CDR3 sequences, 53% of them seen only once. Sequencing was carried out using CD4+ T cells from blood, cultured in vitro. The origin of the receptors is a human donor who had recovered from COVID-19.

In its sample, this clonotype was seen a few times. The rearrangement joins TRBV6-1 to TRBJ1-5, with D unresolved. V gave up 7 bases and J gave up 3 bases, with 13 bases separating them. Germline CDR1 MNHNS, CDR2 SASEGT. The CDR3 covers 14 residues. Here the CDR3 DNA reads TGTGCCAGCACCGCCGGGCTCTACAATCAGCCCCAGCATTTT. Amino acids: CASTAGLYNQPQHF.

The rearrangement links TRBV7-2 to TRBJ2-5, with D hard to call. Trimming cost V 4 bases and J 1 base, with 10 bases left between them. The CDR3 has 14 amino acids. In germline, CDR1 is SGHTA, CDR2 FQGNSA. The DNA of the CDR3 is TGTGCCAGCAGCTCGAACTATATCCAAGAGACCCAGTACTTC. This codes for CASSSNYIQETQYF.